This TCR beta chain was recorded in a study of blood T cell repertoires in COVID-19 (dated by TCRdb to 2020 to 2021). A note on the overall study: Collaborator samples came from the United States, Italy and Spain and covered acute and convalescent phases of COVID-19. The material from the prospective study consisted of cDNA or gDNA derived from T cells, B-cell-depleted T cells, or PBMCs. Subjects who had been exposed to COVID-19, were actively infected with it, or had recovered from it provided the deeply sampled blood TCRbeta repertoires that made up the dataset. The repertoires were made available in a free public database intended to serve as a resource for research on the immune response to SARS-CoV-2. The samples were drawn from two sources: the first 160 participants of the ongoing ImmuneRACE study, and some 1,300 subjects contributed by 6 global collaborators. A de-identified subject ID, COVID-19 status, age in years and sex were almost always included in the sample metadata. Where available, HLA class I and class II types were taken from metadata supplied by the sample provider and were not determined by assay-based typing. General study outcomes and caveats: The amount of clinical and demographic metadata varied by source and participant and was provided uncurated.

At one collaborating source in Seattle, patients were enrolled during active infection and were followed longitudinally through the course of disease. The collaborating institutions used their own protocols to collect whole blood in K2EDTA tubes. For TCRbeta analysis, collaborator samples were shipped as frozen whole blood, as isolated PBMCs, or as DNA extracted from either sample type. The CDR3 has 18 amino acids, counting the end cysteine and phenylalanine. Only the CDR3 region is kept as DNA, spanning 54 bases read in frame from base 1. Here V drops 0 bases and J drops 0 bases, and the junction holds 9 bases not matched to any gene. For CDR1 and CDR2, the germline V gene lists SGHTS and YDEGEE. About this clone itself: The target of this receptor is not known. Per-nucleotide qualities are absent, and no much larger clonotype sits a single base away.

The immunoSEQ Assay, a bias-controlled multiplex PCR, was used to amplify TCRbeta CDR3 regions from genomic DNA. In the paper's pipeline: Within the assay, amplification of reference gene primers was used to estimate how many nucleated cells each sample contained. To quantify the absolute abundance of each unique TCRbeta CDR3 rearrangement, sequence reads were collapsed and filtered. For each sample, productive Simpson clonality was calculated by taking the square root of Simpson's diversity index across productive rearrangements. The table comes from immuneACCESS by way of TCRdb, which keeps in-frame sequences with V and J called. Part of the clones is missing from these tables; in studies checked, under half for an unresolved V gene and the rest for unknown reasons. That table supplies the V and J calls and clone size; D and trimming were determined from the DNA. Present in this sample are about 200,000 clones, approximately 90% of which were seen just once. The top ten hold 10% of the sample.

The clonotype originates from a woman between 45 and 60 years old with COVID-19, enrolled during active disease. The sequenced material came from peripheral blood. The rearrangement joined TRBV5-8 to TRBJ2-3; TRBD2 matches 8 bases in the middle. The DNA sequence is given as TGTGCCAGCAGCTTGGGAATAGCGGGGCCCCCTAGCACAGATACGCAGTATTTT. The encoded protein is CASSLGIAGPPSTDTQYF.